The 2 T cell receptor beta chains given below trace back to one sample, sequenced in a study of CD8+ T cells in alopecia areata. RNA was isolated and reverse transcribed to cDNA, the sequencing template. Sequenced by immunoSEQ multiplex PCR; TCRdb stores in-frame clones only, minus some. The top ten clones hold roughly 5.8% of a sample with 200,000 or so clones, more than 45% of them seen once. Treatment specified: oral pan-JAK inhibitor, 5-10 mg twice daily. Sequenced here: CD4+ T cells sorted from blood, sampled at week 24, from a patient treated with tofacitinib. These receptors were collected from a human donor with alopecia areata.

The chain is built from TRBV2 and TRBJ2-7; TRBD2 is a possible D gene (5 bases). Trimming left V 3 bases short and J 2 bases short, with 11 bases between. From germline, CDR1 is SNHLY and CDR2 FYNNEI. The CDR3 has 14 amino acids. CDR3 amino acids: CASSEQRDTYEQYF. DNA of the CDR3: TGTGCCAGCAGTGAGCAACGGGATACCTACGAGCAGTACTTC. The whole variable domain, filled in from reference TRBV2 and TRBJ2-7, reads EPEVTQTPSHQVTQMGQEVILRCVPISNHLYFYWYRQILGQKVEFLVSFYNNEISEKSEIFDDQFSVERPDGSNFTLKIRSTKLEDSAMYFCASSEQRDTYEQYFGPGTRLTVT.

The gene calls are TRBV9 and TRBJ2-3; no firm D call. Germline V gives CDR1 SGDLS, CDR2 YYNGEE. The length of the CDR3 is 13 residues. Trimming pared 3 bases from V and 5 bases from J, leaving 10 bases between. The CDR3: CASSDTRLDTQYF. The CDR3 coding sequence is TGTGCCAGCAGCGATACCCGGTTAGATACGCAGTATTTT.